What follows describes a single TCR beta chain. What it binds is not known. This record belongs to a study of cytomegalovirus exposure and HLA in healthy donors. Study findings and constraints: In a later analysis, TCR beta V- and J-gene trimming was associated with a missense DCLRE1C variant. Accurate prediction of HLA-A and HLA-B alleles (for most subjects) was reportedly achieved from TCR beta sequences.

Both 60 Vbeta primers and 13 Jbeta primers went into the PCR. Profiled with immunoSEQ multiplex PCR; TCRdb holds only in-frame clones, not every one. This table has roughly 72,000 clones, roughly 80% appearing once. V was cut by 7 bases and J by 0 bases, with 25 bases left in between. There are 18 residues in the CDR3. Germline-derived CDR1 and CDR2 are MDHEN and SYDVKM. The specimen was PBMCs. The TCR sequence derives from a woman in her thirties or forties in good health and CMV-seropositive. The rearrangement uses TRBV28 and TRBJ2-7; the D gene is possibly TRBD1 (5 bases). In DNA form, the CDR3 reads TGTGCCAGCATCAATTCCCGGCAGGGCAGTTTTAGCTCCTACGAGCAGTACTTC. Its protein is CASINSRQGSFSSYEQYF.